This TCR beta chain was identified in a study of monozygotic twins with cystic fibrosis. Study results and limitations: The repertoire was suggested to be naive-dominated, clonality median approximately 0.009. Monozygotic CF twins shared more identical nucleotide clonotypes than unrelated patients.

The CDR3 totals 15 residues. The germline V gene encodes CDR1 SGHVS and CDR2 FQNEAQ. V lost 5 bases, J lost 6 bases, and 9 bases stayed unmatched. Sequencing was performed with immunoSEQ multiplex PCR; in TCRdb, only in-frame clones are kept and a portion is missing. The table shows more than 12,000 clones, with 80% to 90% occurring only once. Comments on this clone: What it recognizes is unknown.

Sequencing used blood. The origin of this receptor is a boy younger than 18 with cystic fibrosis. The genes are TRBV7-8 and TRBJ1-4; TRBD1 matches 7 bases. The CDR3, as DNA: TGTGCCAGCAGCACGCCTCAGGGGGTGTATGAAAAACTGTTTTTT. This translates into CASSTPQGVYEKLFF.